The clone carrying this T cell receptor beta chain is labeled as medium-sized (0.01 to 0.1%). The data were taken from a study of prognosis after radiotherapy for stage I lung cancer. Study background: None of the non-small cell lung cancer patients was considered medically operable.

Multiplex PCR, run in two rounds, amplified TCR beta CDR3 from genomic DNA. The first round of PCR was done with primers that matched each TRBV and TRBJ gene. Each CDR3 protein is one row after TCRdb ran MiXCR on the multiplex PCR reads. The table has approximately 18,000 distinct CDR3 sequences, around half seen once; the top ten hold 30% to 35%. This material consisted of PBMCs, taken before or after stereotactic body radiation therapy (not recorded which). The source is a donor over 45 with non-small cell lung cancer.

CDR3 region: CASSPRQRYEQYF. DNA of the CDR3: TGTGCCAGCAGCCCGCGACAGCGCTACGAGCAGTACTTC. This chain links TRBV3-1 with TRBJ2-7; weak D call: TRBD1 (5 bases). Germline V lookup: CDR1 LGHDT, CDR2 YNNKEL (reference sequence). Trimming stripped 4 bases from V and 3 bases from J, with 10 bases between. This CDR3 contains 13 residues.